Each of the 32 T cell receptor beta chains below was sequenced from the same sample in a study of Graves' ophthalmopathy and Graves' hyperthyroidism. The authors amplified TCR beta CDR3 regions from RNA transcripts. HTBI primers served in a first-round RT-PCR, which a second-round multiplex PCR followed. TCRdb fed the multiplex PCR reads into MiXCR, producing one record per CDR3 protein. The sample lists some 160,000 distinct CDR3 sequences, roughly two fifths seen once, with roughly 8.9% in the top ten. Sequences were obtained from peripheral blood. Every receptor here comes from a young man with Graves' ophthalmopathy.

This clonotype was detected only once. The genes are TRBV12-3 or TRBV12-4 and TRBJ1-1; D call uncertain. V lost 5 bases, J lost 6 bases, and 16 bases lay in between. The CDR3 loop spans 14 amino acids. The CDR3 reads CASSLTRFSAEAFF. DNA for the CDR3: TGTGCCAGCAGTCTTACCAGGTTTTCGGCTGAAGCTTTCTTT.

Many counts were recorded for this clonotype. This chain uses TRBV3-1 with TRBJ1-1, with D unclear. The germline V gene has CDR1 LGHDT and CDR2 YNNKEL (reference sequence). The V gene lost 3 bases and the J gene lost 7 bases, with 15 bases spanning the gap. The CDR3 is 14 residues long. CDR3 loop: CASSHFALGREAFF. The CDR3 DNA follows: TGTGCCAGCAGCCATTTTGCGTTGGGCCGTGAAGCTTTCTTT.

The chain is built from TRBV6-1 and TRBJ2-5; D unclear. Trimming shortened V by 2 bases and J by 2 bases, and 6 bases separated the two germline ends. Germline CDR1 and CDR2: MNHNS and SASEGT. The CDR3 consists of 13 residues. In DNA form, the CDR3 reads TGTGCCAGCAGTGAAAGTTCGCAAGAGACCCAGTACTTC. Amino acid sequence: CASSESSQETQYF.

The chain combines TRBV7-2 with TRBJ2-5; D is perhaps TRBD2 (5 bases). CDR3 length: 16 residues. The V gene's germline CDR1 is SGHTA and CDR2 FQGNSA. V was trimmed by 5 bases and J by 1 base, leaving 17 bases between them. This CDR3 reads CASSPTTTGLQETQYF. The CDR3, as DNA: TGTGCCAGCAGCCCCACGACTACCGGCCTCCAAGAGACCCAGTACTTC.

This clonotype has a count of ten or more. The V and J genes are TRBV20-1 and TRBJ2-7, with 7 bases aligning to TRBD2. The length of the CDR3 is 16 residues. Germline V gene lookup returns CDR1 DFQATT and CDR2 SNEGSKA (reference sequence). The junction had 18 bases not matched to a gene; V was cut back by 6 bases and J by 4 bases. The CDR3 nucleotides are TGCAGTGCCGAAGCGGGGCCTGGGGGGGGAAAGTACGAGCAGTACTTC. Residues: CSAEAGPGGGKYEQYF.

This clonotype was detected many times. The V call is TRBV18, the J call TRBJ2-7; D remains ambiguous. V was clipped by 6 bases and J by 3 bases, with 15 bases between them. Germline-derived CDR1 and CDR2 are KGHSH and LQKENI. This CDR3 region has 14 residues. The CDR3 DNA is TGTGCCAGCTCGACCTCGACCTGGGGCTACGAGCAGTACTTC. Protein sequence: CASSTSTWGYEQYF.

In its sample, this clonotype was seen many times. V usage is TRBV7-9 and J usage is TRBJ2-5; a weak D match, TRBD1 (5 bases). Germline V gene sequence: CDR1 SEHNR, CDR2 FQNEAQ (reference sequence). Trimming pared 3 bases from V and 5 bases from J, leaving 13 bases between. The length of the CDR3 is 14 residues. The CDR3 sequence: CASSFSQGSETQYF. CDR3 nucleotides: TGTGCCAGCAGCTTCTCTCAGGGAAGCGAGACCCAGTACTTC.

The chain employs TRBV6-1 and TRBJ2-6; 11 bases agree with TRBD1. The CDR3 totals 15 residues. Germline V lookup: CDR1 MNHNS, CDR2 SASEGT. V lost 9 bases, J lost 0 bases, and 1 base stayed unmatched. The CDR3: CASGTGGSGANVLTF. CDR3 in DNA: TGTGCCAGTGGGACAGGGGGCTCTGGGGCCAACGTCCTGACTTTC.

V usage is TRBV5-1 and J usage is TRBJ1-1; 9 positions agree with TRBD1. V lost 0 bases and J lost 4; bases outside the gene matches: 7. Germline CDR1 is SGHRS and CDR2 is YFSETQ. The CDR3 contains 16 residues. Written as DNA, the CDR3 is TGCGCCAGCAGCTTGGAGCTGGCGACAGGGGGCACTGAAGCTTTCTTT. It is translated as CASSLELATGGTEAFF.

The gene calls are TRBV6-5 and TRBJ1-6, with 10 bases aligning to TRBD1. The CDR3 is 19 amino acids. Trimming removed 0 bases from V and 8 bases from J; junction bases left unmatched: 13. Germline V gene data show CDR1 as MNHEY and CDR2 as SVGAGI. DNA of the CDR3: TGTGCCAGCAGTTACTCGAACGTCCGCGGGGACAGGGGTTATTCACCCCTCCACTTT. Encoded protein: CASSYSNVRGDRGYSPLHF.

About this clonotype itself: The junction and the germline gene differ at one end; a read error may be behind it. This chain connects TRBV4-1 to TRBJ2-7; 8 nucleotides agree with TRBD1. In germline, CDR1 is MGHRA, CDR2 YSYEKL. The CDR3 consists of 15 residues. The CDR3 reads CASSPPGQGSSEQYF. The CDR3, as DNA: TGCGCCAGCTCACCTCCCGGACAGGGATCCTCCGAGCAGTACTTC.

The chain recombines TRBV6-1 with TRBJ2-7, with D possibly matching TRBD1 (5 bases). CDR3 length equals 13 residues. With 6 bases removed from V and 0 bases from J, the gap between germline ends came to 9 bases. Per the germline V gene, CDR1 is MNHNS and CDR2 is SASEGT. The CDR3 protein is CASRPTVSYEQYF. DNA of the CDR3: TGTGCCAGCAGGCCGACAGTCTCCTACGAGCAGTACTTC.

This clonotype was recorded many times. The rearrangement uses TRBV11-3 and TRBJ1-1; D ambiguous. The CDR3 extends over 15 amino acids. Germline values: CDR1 SGHNT, CDR2 YENEEA. V dropped 0 bases and J dropped 1 base, with 9 bases sitting between them. The CDR3 sequence is CASSLDPAANTEAFF. CDR3 in DNA: TGTGCCAGCAGCTTAGATCCCGCAGCGAACACTGAAGCTTTCTTT.

CDR3 nucleotide sequence: TGTGCCAGCAGCTACCTAGGGGCCCAAGAGACCCAGTACTTC. Amino acid sequence: CASSYLGAQETQYF. The chain links TRBV7-2 to TRBJ2-5, with TRBD1 as a possible D gene (5 bases). CDR1 is SGHTA, CDR2 FQGNSA, per germline. V dropped 4 bases and J dropped 1 base, with 10 bases sitting between them. The CDR3 extends over 14 amino acids.

The chain employs TRBV20-1 and TRBJ2-5; TRBD1 or TRBD2 may be the D gene (6 bases each). This CDR3 comprises 14 residues. The V and J ends lost 5 bases and 4 bases respectively, with 17 bases between them. Germline loops: CDR1 DFQATT, CDR2 SNEGSKA (reference sequence). The CDR3 loop reads CSAEATGARETQYF. In DNA, the CDR3 is TGCAGTGCTGAGGCGACGGGGGCTCGAGAGACCCAGTACTTC.

The CDR3 spells CASRILDRMNTEAFF. CDR3 sequence (DNA): TGTGCCAGCAGGATCCTTGACAGGATGAACACTGAAGCTTTCTTT. The chain combines TRBV6-1 with TRBJ1-1; D possibly corresponds to TRBD1 (6 bases). V lost 6 bases, J lost 0 bases, and 14 bases lay in between. The CDR3 covers 15 residues. The V gene's germline CDR1 is MNHNS and CDR2 SASEGT.

The table lists this clonotype with many counts. The chain carries TRBV6-5 and TRBJ2-5; 7 bases line up with TRBD1. V lost 7 bases and J lost 1; bases outside the gene matches: 6. Germline CDR1 MNHEY, CDR2 SVGAGI. This CDR3 contains 14 residues. The CDR3 region has the DNA TGTGCCAGCATTCCCACAGGGGCCCAAGAGACCCAGTACTTC. Residues: CASIPTGAQETQYF.

This clonotype occurred many times. The chain is built from TRBV30 and TRBJ1-2, with a possible D match to TRBD1 (5 bases). The CDR3 loop spans 14 amino acids. Trimming removed 2 bases from V and 7 bases from J, with 17 bases in between. Per germline, CDR1 GTSNPN and CDR2 SVGIG (reference sequence). The CDR3: CAWSPEGLTAGYTF. The CDR3 DNA reads TGTGCCTGGAGTCCCGAGGGACTAACGGCTGGCTACACCTTC.

The chain joins TRBV6-1 to TRBJ1-6; no definite D call. Per germline, CDR1 MNHNS and CDR2 SASEGT. V was pared by 6 bases and J by 5 bases, with 11 bases between. This CDR3 comprises 14 residues. CDR3 DNA sequence: TGTGCCAGCAGCCCTGGAGTGGATAATTCACCCCTCCACTTT. It encodes CASSPGVDNSPLHF.

CDR3 sequence: CASSLGTKWDEQYF. The CDR3 DNA sequence: TGTGCCAGCAGCTTAGGTACCAAATGGGACGAGCAGTACTTC. J is TRBJ2-7 and V is TRBV11-2, with unresolved D. V dropped 1 base and J dropped 5 bases, with 12 bases sitting between them. The CDR3 consists of 14 residues. Germline V lookup: CDR1 SGHAT, CDR2 FQNNGV. The full variable domain, rest sourced from reference TRBV11-2 and TRBJ2-7, is EAGVAQSPRYKIIEKRQSVAFWCNPISGHATLYWYQQILGQGPKLLIQFQNNGVVDDSQLPKDRFSAERLKGVDSTLKIQPAKLEDSAVYLCASSLGTKWDEQYFGPGTRLTVT.

The rearrangement joins TRBV2 to TRBJ1-2; D unclear. The CDR3 consists of 15 residues. The germline V gene encodes CDR1 SNHLY and CDR2 FYNNEI. V lost 10 bases to trimming and J lost 3 bases, with 21 bases between them. Written as DNA, the CDR3 is TGTGCCACCGCCCGGGCAGCTAAAAGGGACTATGGCTACACCTTC. Amino acid sequence: CATARAAKRDYGYTF. The complete variable domain, with remaining parts taken from reference TRBV2 and TRBJ1-2, reads EPEVTQTPSHQVTQMGQEVILRCVPISNHLYFYWYRQILGQKVEFLVSFYNNEISEKSEIFDDQFSVERPDGSNFTLKIRSTKLEDSAMYFCATARAAKRDYGYTFGSGTRLTVV.

This clonotype was seen many times. The chain links TRBV12-3 or TRBV12-4 to TRBJ1-2, with TRBD1 matching 10 bases. V lost 5 bases, J lost 4 bases, and 1 base stayed unmatched. This CDR3 has 13 amino acids. In nucleotides, the CDR3 is TGTGCCAGCAGTCGGGACAGGGGCTATGGCTACACCTTC. Translation: CASSRDRGYGYTF.

This clonotype has a count of ten or more. CDR3 residues: CSASRLAGGRDTQYF. CDR3 sequence (DNA): TGCAGTGCTAGTCGACTAGCGGGAGGCCGAGATACGCAGTATTTT. The chain combines TRBV20-1 with TRBJ2-3, with 13 nucleotides matching TRBD2. Trimming took 3 bases from V and 5 from J; bases not matched to a gene: 5. Germline CDR1 and CDR2: DFQATT and SNEGSKA (reference sequence). The CDR3 has 15 amino acids.

CDR3 nucleotides: TGTGCCAGCAGTCCCGACAGAACCTCCTACGAGCAGTACTTC. This codes for CASSPDRTSYEQYF. The genes are TRBV12-3 or TRBV12-4 and TRBJ2-7, with a tentative D call TRBD1 (5 bases). This CDR3 comprises 14 residues. Trimming removed 5 bases from V and 0 bases from J, with 11 bases in between.

This chain connects TRBV28 to TRBJ2-7; 7 nucleotides match TRBD2. The CDR3 spans 14 residues. Germline V lookup: CDR1 MDHEN, CDR2 SYDVKM. Unmatched junction bases numbered 5, after V lost 4 bases and J lost 2 bases. The CDR3 sequence is CASSSGTTPYEQYF. The CDR3 region has the DNA TGTGCCAGCAGTTCCGGGACTACTCCCTACGAGCAGTACTTC.

In this sample, this clonotype turned up many times. The rearrangement links TRBV7-8 to TRBJ1-1; D is perhaps TRBD1 (6 bases). CDR1 is SGHVS, CDR2 FQNEAQ, per germline. V was shortened by 1 base and J by 8 bases, with 8 bases between the two germline ends. The CDR3 extends over 12 amino acids. The CDR3 nucleotides read TGTGCCAGCAGCTTAGTGCAGGGGGAAGCTTTCTTT. This translates into CASSLVQGEAFF.

This clonotype was seen only once. The J gene is TRBJ1-1, the V gene TRBV28; D unclear. The CDR3 covers 13 residues. The V end was cut by 1 base, the J end by 12 bases, with 15 bases between. Germline V gene sequence: CDR1 MDHEN, CDR2 SYDVKM. CDR3 sequence (DNA): TGTGCCAGCAGTTTATCCGTCCAGCGGAGATCTTTCTTT. It is translated as CASSLSVQRRSFF.

This clonotype was recorded at least ten times. The V and J genes are TRBV12-3 or TRBV12-4 and TRBJ1-2; D is possibly TRBD1 (5 bases). The CDR3 consists of 14 residues. The V end lost 7 bases, the J end lost 8 bases, and 20 bases lay between the germline ends. This chain's CDR3 is CASTLGRAVGGYTF. The CDR3 nucleotides read TGTGCCAGCACTTTGGGACGGGCAGTAGGAGGCTACACCTTC.

This clonotype was seen repeatedly, ten times or more. V usage is TRBV12-3 or TRBV12-4 and J usage is TRBJ2-3; D call uncertain. There are 15 residues in the CDR3. Trimming removed 5 bases from V and 1 base from J, with 13 bases in between. The CDR3 loop is CASSHGPGGTDTQYF. As DNA, the CDR3 is TGTGCCAGCAGTCACGGACCGGGCGGCACAGATACGCAGTATTTT.

The V and J genes are TRBV27 and TRBJ2-7, with 10 positions matching TRBD1. The length of the CDR3 is 16 residues. Germline loops: CDR1 MNHEY, CDR2 SMNVEV (reference sequence). V was clipped by 0 bases and J by 5 bases; unmatched bases: 7. This CDR3 reads CASSLSRGQGKHEQYF. The DNA for the CDR3 is TGTGCCAGCAGTTTATCGCGGGGACAGGGGAAGCACGAGCAGTACTTC.

In this sample, this clonotype turned up many times. The chain employs TRBV28 and TRBJ2-7; D possibly matches TRBD1 or TRBD2 (5 bases each). CDR1 MDHEN and CDR2 SYDVKM come from the germline V gene. The CDR3 length is 14 residues. The V gene lost 3 bases and the J gene lost 1 base, with 10 bases spanning the gap. CDR3 sequence reads: CASSLTGQSYEQYF. CDR3 nucleotides: TGTGCCAGCAGTTTGACGGGGCAGTCCTACGAGCAGTACTTC.

This clonotype was found many times. The genes are TRBV7-8 and TRBJ1-2; 8 positions match TRBD1. Trimming removed 4 bases from V and 2 bases from J; junction bases left unmatched: 6. Germline V gene data show CDR1 as SGHVS and CDR2 as FQNEAQ. The CDR3 has 15 amino acids. The chain's CDR3 is CASSSHRGLNYGYTF. The CDR3 DNA reads TGTGCCAGCAGCTCCCACAGGGGGTTAAACTATGGCTACACCTTC.